The clone carrying this T cell receptor (beta chain) is labeled medium-sized. The antigen is undetermined. This specimen comes from a study of tumor-infiltrating lymphocytes in localized non-small cell lung cancer. About the study: Some samples were collected after neoadjuvant chemotherapy; smokers, never-smokers and several histologies were included. Resected tumor was paired with non-adjacent uninvolved lung from the same patient.

CDR3 length: 17 amino acids. J lost 7 bases, V lost 1 base, and 15 bases had no gene match. In germline, CDR1 is LGHNA, CDR2 YNFKEQ. General study points: Different pieces of the same tissue were used for each assay. Tumor T-cell fraction from TCR sequencing was not associated with recurrence-free survival (p = 0.61).

The assay was immunoSEQ multiplex PCR, and TCRdb's table has in-frame clones only and misses some. This sample has around 15,000 clones, with 69% found just once. The TCR originated in a human donor with non-small cell lung cancer. Sample: lung tumor tissue. V and J are TRBV4-2 and TRBJ2-7; TRBD1 agrees at 8 bases. In nucleotides, the CDR3 is TGTGCCAGCAGCCAAGTTTGGACAGGGCGACCACGGGAGGAGCAGTACTTC. This codes for CASSQVWTGRPREEQYF.